The 19 T cell receptor beta chains listed next were all sequenced from one sample in a study of CD8 T cells in Susac syndrome. Random hexamers were used to reverse transcribe about 0.45 to 1 ug of RNA. One entry per CDR3 protein results from TCRdb running MiXCR on the immunoSEQ multiplex PCR reads. The sample yields roughly 190,000 distinct CDR3 sequences, roughly 90% seen once. The sample consisted of CD4+ T cells from PBMCs. All receptors come from a human donor with Susac syndrome.

The CDR3 DNA is TGTGCCAGCAGCTTAGCTCGGTCGGGACTAGCGGGGGGGAGCACAGATACGCAGTATTTT. Translating gives CASSLARSGLAGGSTDTQYF. This chain joins TRBV7-6 and TRBJ2-3; TRBD2 matches at 16 bases. Germline values: CDR1 SGHVS, CDR2 FNYEAQ. V lost 0 bases, J lost 0 bases, and 6 bases stayed unmatched. The CDR3 is 20 amino acids.

This sequence joins TRBV7-9 and TRBJ2-7; TRBD1 matches at 9 bases. CDR1 and CDR2 (germline): SEHNR, FQNEAQ (reference sequence). The CDR3 length is 15 residues. J lost 2 bases, V lost 5 bases, and 7 bases had no gene match. The CDR3 nucleotides are TGTGCCAGCAGCGCCGGGACAGGGATAACCTACGAGCAGTACTTC. Translated, it gives CASSAGTGITYEQYF. The full variable domain, in which reference TRBV7-9 and TRBJ2-7 provide the parts outside the CDR3, is DTGVSQNPRHKITKRGQNVTFRCDPISEHNRLYWYRQTLGQGPEFLTYFQNEAQLEKSRLLSDRFSAERPKGSFSTLEIQRTEQGDSAMYLCASSAGTGITYEQYFGPGTRLTVT.

This chain joins TRBV4-1 and TRBJ2-7, with 12 bases fitting TRBD2. CDR1 is MGHRA, CDR2 YSYEKL, per germline. Trimming cost V 2 bases and J 1 base; bases outside gene matches: 3. The CDR3 has 16 amino acids. The CDR3 sequence is CASSQLTSGRSYEQYF. DNA of the CDR3: TGCGCCAGCAGCCAATTGACTAGCGGGAGATCCTACGAGCAGTACTTC.

The CDR3 DNA follows: TGTGCCAGCAGTTGGGGGAGCGGGATCAATGAGCAGTTCTTC. It codes for CASSWGSGINEQFF. The genes are TRBV2 and TRBJ2-1; 7 nucleotides match TRBD2. The germline V gene encodes CDR1 SNHLY and CDR2 FYNNEI. The CDR3 is made up of 14 amino acids. With V trimmed by 5 bases and J by 6 bases, 7 bases remained unmatched.

The chain uses TRBV28 and TRBJ1-5; D is undetermined. The germline V gene has CDR1 MDHEN and CDR2 SYDVKM. The V and J ends lost 10 bases and 1 base respectively, with 14 bases between them. The CDR3 is made up of 14 amino acids. CDR3 sequence: CATTVAASNQPQHF. The CDR3 DNA reads as TGTGCCACCACGGTCGCAGCCAGCAATCAGCCCCAGCATTTT.

The rearrangement links TRBV12-3 or TRBV12-4 to TRBJ1-6; no clear D gene. This CDR3 has 12 amino acids. V lost 4 bases to trimming and J lost 6 bases, with 4 bases between them. The CDR3: CASSYSNSPLHF. The CDR3 DNA reads as TGTGCCAGCAGTTATTCTAATTCACCCCTCCACTTT.

This chain connects TRBV6-5 to TRBJ2-7; 7 nucleotides match TRBD2. J gave up 3 bases and V 5 bases, and 7 bases lay outside the gene matches. Germline values: CDR1 MNHEY, CDR2 SVGAGI. CDR3 length equals 14 residues. CDR3 residues: CASSPGLPNYEQYF. The CDR3 DNA is TGTGCCAGCAGTCCGGGACTACCCAACTACGAGCAGTACTTC.

This clonotype was found a few times. V gene TRBV30 combines with J gene TRBJ1-2; no clear D. Germline values: CDR1 GTSNPN, CDR2 SVGIG (reference sequence). The germline V and J ends were trimmed by 2 bases and 2 bases, with 12 bases remaining between them. The CDR3 extends over 14 amino acids. The CDR3 is CAWSRPGSNYGYTF. Written as DNA, the CDR3 is TGTGCCTGGAGTAGGCCGGGGTCCAACTATGGCTACACCTTC.

The chain employs TRBV9 and TRBJ2-4; possible D gene TRBD2, 6 bases. The CDR3 runs 13 residues. Deletions cut 3 bases from V and 8 bases from J, with 12 bases between. The germline CDR1 and CDR2 sequences are SGDLS and YYNGEE. The CDR3 DNA is TGTGCCAGCAGCGCTAACCCGGGGGACATTCAGTACTTC. It specifies CASSANPGDIQYF.

This clonotype was found once. The chain joins TRBV2 to TRBJ2-2, with no clear D. Germline CDR1 SNHLY, CDR2 FYNNEI. This CDR3 is 14 amino acids long. The germline V and J ends were trimmed by 11 bases and 4 bases, with 17 bases remaining between them. The CDR3 nucleotides read TGTGCCTCCTCCCGGCTGGCCAGCACCGGGGAGCTGTTTTTT. Translating it yields CASSRLASTGELFF.

The gene calls are TRBV7-3 and TRBJ2-2; TRBD2 is a possible D gene (5 bases). The CDR3 has 14 residues. Trimming removed 3 bases at V and 6 bases at J, with 11 bases between. Germline CDR1 is SGHTA and CDR2 is FQGTGA. In DNA form, the CDR3 reads TGTGCCAGCAGCTTGTCCGGGGATGCCGGGGAGCTGTTTTTT. Protein: CASSLSGDAGELFF.

The genes are TRBV3-1 and TRBJ1-2, with D possibly matching TRBD1 (5 bases). This CDR3 has 12 residues. V lost 1 base and J lost 8, with 8 bases in between. Germline V gene lookup returns CDR1 LGHDT and CDR2 YNNKEL (reference sequence). The CDR3 nucleotides are TGTGCCAGCAGCCAAGCAGGGACCGGCTACACCTTC. Encoded protein: CASSQAGTGYTF.

The chain joins TRBV18 to TRBJ2-3; D is uncertain. Germline CDR1 reads KGHSH; CDR2 reads LQKENI. This CDR3 is 13 amino acids long. The V and J ends lost 3 bases and 4 bases respectively, with 8 bases between them. The CDR3 reads CASSPSLSDTQYF. CDR3 sequence (DNA): TGTGCCAGCTCACCTTCATTGTCAGATACGCAGTATTTT. Complete variable domain (other parts from reference TRBV18 and TRBJ2-3): NAGVMQNPRHLVRRRGQEARLRCSPMKGHSHVYWYRQLPEEGLKFMVYLQKENIIDESGMPKERFSAEFPKEGPSILRIQQVVRGDSAAYFCASSPSLSDTQYFGPGTRLTVL.

This clonotype occurred once. This rearrangement joins TRBV6-1 to TRBJ1-5; D might be TRBD1 (5 bases). CDR3 length equals 16 residues. Germline V CDR1 and CDR2: MNHNS, SASEGT. The V end lost 9 bases, the J end lost 7 bases, and 25 bases lay between the germline ends. For the CDR3, the DNA is TGTGCCAGGTCCTCCTCCTCCCCGGGACCGCGCCAGCCCCAGCATTTT. It is translated as CARSSSSPGPRQPQHF.

This sequence joins TRBV10-3 and TRBJ2-3, with 7 positions matching TRBD1. V lost 11 bases and J lost 0; bases outside the gene matches: 14. CDR1 is ENHRY and CDR2 is SYGVKD in the germline V gene. There are 16 residues in the CDR3. In DNA, the CDR3 is TGTGCCGCGCGATCAAAGGGACAGATAAGCACAGATACGCAGTATTTT. The encoded protein is CAARSKGQISTDTQYF.

CDR3 nucleotide sequence: TGTGCCAGCGCAGGGGACAGGGAGACCCAGTACTTC. Amino acids: CASAGDRETQYF. The chain couples TRBV25-1 to TRBJ2-5, with 8 bases that match TRBD1. Looked up from germline, CDR1 is MGHDK and CDR2 is SYGVNS. The CDR3 contains 12 residues. V trimming: 8 bases; J trimming: 5 bases; junction bases outside the gene matches: 4.

The V and J genes are TRBV4-1 and TRBJ1-5; tentative D call: TRBD1 (5 bases). This CDR3 is built from 16 residues. V was pared by 1 base and J by 2 bases, with 12 bases between. Germline V gene data show CDR1 as MGHRA and CDR2 as YSYEKL. As DNA, the CDR3 is TGCGCCAGCAGCCAAGCACAGGCACCGGGCAATCAGCCCCAGCATTTT. It is translated as CASSQAQAPGNQPQHF.

The rearrangement uses TRBV12-3 or TRBV12-4 and TRBJ1-2, with 7 nucleotides matching TRBD1. The CDR3 runs to 13 residues. Germline trimming cut 4 bases from V and 3 bases from J; bases unmatched to any gene: 2. The CDR3 reads CASSSDRDYGYTF. In DNA, the CDR3 is TGTGCCAGCAGTTCTGACAGGGACTATGGCTACACCTTC.

The chain has TRBV28 and TRBJ2-3; 8 bases agree with TRBD2. V was pared by 5 bases and J by 7 bases, with 11 bases of the junction left unmatched. The CDR3 totals 15 residues. Germline lookup yields CDR1 MDHEN and CDR2 SYDVKM. The CDR3 DNA is TGTGCCAGCAGTCCGGGACTAGTAACGGGACATACGCAGTATTTT. This encodes CASSPGLVTGHTQYF.